One and the same sample provided the 23 T cell receptor beta chains below, sequenced in a study of T cell responses to AZD1222 COVID-19 vaccine. TCRdb keeps only in-frame clones here, not all; method: immunoSEQ multiplex PCR. The data hold roughly 84,000 clones, with 70% to 90% observed a single time. The sample here was peripheral blood, taken on day 0 of AZD1222 vaccination. The receptors were gathered from an adult in good health.

This clone was counted a single time. This chain uses TRBV7-9 with TRBJ1-2, with 9 positions matching TRBD1. V was clipped by 3 bases and J by 3 bases; unmatched bases: 11. This CDR3 spans 17 amino acids. Germline V lookup: CDR1 SEHNR, CDR2 FQNEAQ (reference sequence). CDR3 loop: CASSFRRPDRGDYGYTF. CDR3 DNA: TGTGCCAGCAGCTTTAGAAGACCGGACAGGGGTGACTATGGCTACACCTTC.

This chain links TRBV15 with TRBJ1-4, with D uncertain. The CDR3 has 13 residues. Trimming took off 1 base at V and 5 bases at J, with 5 bases between the two ends. The germline V gene encodes CDR1 LNHNV and CDR2 YYDKDF (reference sequence). In nucleotides, the CDR3 is TGTGCCACCAGCAGAGTCGGAAATGAAAAACTGTTTTTT. It yields the protein CATSRVGNEKLFF.

In its sample, this clone was seen a few times. This chain joins TRBV6-5 and TRBJ1-2; weak D call: TRBD1 (6 bases). The V and J ends lost 6 bases and 7 bases respectively, with 18 bases between them. This CDR3 is 14 amino acids long. CDR1 is MNHEY, CDR2 SVGAGI, per germline. The CDR3: CASRMGNRVFGYTF. As DNA, the CDR3 is TGTGCCAGCAGAATGGGGAACAGGGTATTTGGCTACACCTTC.

The chain links TRBV18 to TRBJ1-6, with 7 nucleotides matching TRBD1. J gave up 5 bases and V 2 bases, and 6 bases lay outside the gene matches. Germline lookup yields CDR1 KGHSH and CDR2 LQKENI. The CDR3 has 16 residues. This CDR3 is CASSPFTGDNNSPLHF. The CDR3 DNA follows: TGTGCCAGCTCACCATTTACAGGGGATAATAATTCACCCCTCCACTTT.

This chain uses TRBV7-8 with TRBJ1-5; D may be TRBD1 (5 bases). From germline, CDR1 is SGHVS and CDR2 FQNEAQ. The CDR3 loop spans 16 amino acids. Trimming pared 2 bases from V and 0 bases from J, leaving 11 bases between. The CDR3 spells CASSLWGRVSNQPQHF. In DNA form, the CDR3 reads TGTGCCAGCAGCTTATGGGGCAGGGTTAGCAATCAGCCCCAGCATTTT.

The chain recombines TRBV30 with TRBJ2-7; D possibly corresponds to TRBD2 (5 bases). With 4 bases removed from V and 5 bases from J, the gap between germline ends came to 15 bases. CDR1 is GTSNPN, CDR2 SVGIG, per germline (reference sequence). The CDR3 covers 13 residues. CDR3 sequence reads: CAWTRTQADEQYF. CDR3 bases: TGTGCCTGGACCCGGACCCAAGCGGACGAGCAGTACTTC.

The genes are TRBV27 and TRBJ1-6; 10 bases match TRBD1. The germline V gene encodes CDR1 MNHEY and CDR2 SMNVEV (reference sequence). The CDR3 is 15 residues long. V shed 5 bases, J shed 9 bases, and the junction held 7 bases outside the gene matches. CDR3 nucleotide sequence: TGTGCCAGCAGTACTCCGGGACAGGGGAGTTCACCCCTCCACTTT. Translating gives CASSTPGQGSSPLHF.

The chain recombines TRBV28 with TRBJ2-5; 8 bases match TRBD2. V shed 5 bases and J 0 bases; nucleotides not matched to a gene: 11. There are 17 residues in the CDR3. CDR1 is MDHEN, CDR2 SYDVKM, per germline. The CDR3 DNA sequence: TGTGCCAGCAGTGGGGGGCCGGGACTAGTGGACCAAGAGACCCAGTACTTC. Encoded protein: CASSGGPGLVDQETQYF.

The rearrangement joins TRBV11-2 to TRBJ1-5; the D is unclear. Germline CDR1 and CDR2: SGHAT and FQNNGV. The V end lost 2 bases, the J end lost 7 bases, and 12 bases lay between the germline ends. This CDR3 is 14 amino acids long. The CDR3 reads CASSLMGLWQPQHF. The CDR3 bases are TGTGCCAGCAGCTTAATGGGCTTATGGCAGCCCCAGCATTTT.

The chain employs TRBV6-5 and TRBJ1-2; no clear D. Germline V gene data show CDR1 as MNHEY and CDR2 as SVGAGI. Trimming removed 0 bases at V and 4 bases at J, with 12 bases between. The CDR3 loop spans 15 amino acids. The CDR3 DNA reads as TGTGCCAGCAGTTACTCCTTGGCCGAAGGCTATGGCTACACCTTC. Its translation: CASSYSLAEGYGYTF.

The chain couples TRBV18 to TRBJ1-5; a possible D gene is TRBD1 (6 bases). Germline values: CDR1 KGHSH, CDR2 LQKENI. The length of the CDR3 is 15 residues. V was clipped by 4 bases and J by 6 bases, with 16 bases between them. This CDR3 is CASSLEGVGSQPQHF. The CDR3, as DNA: TGTGCCAGCTCACTAGAGGGGGTGGGTAGTCAGCCCCAGCATTTT.

This chain links TRBV18 with TRBJ2-7; 7 bases align to TRBD1. Per the germline V gene, CDR1 is KGHSH and CDR2 is LQKENI. The J segment lost 2 bases and the V segment lost 0 bases, leaving 1 base of the junction unmatched. CDR3 length: 14 residues. For the CDR3, the DNA is TGTGCCAGCTCACCACCGACAGGGACCTACGAGCAGTACTTC. This codes for CASSPPTGTYEQYF.

DNA of the CDR3: TGTGCCAGCTCACCCCTCTCGGGAGGGCAATACGAGCAGTACTTC. Protein product: CASSPLSGGQYEQYF. The V call is TRBV18, the J call TRBJ2-7, with TRBD2 identical over 8 bases. The junction had 8 bases not matched to a gene; V was cut back by 3 bases and J by 4 bases. Germline loops: CDR1 KGHSH, CDR2 LQKENI. The CDR3 sequence is 15 residues long.

This chain connects TRBV21-1 to TRBJ1-1. TRBV21-1 constitutes a pseudogene. The CDR3 totals 11 residues. Here the CDR3 reads CASSSRGGDFF. CDR3 sequence (DNA): TGTGCCAGCAGTTCAAGGGGGGGCGATTTCTTT.

The rearrangement links TRBV7-2 to TRBJ2-7; 10 nucleotides agree with TRBD2. Germline trimming cut 5 bases from V and 6 bases from J; bases unmatched to any gene: 13. The germline CDR1 and CDR2 sequences are SGHTA and FQGNSA. CDR3 length equals 16 residues. CDR3 sequence (DNA): TGTGCCAGCAGCCCTACGTTACTAGCGGGACTCGGCGAGCAGTACTTC. This gives the protein CASSPTLLAGLGEQYF.

This chain uses TRBV19 with TRBJ1-5; unclear D gene. Germline V CDR1 and CDR2: LNHDA, SQIVND (reference sequence). This CDR3 has 13 residues. The V end lost 3 bases, the J end lost 3 bases, and 6 bases lay between the germline ends. CDR3 loop: CASSIRANQPQHF. CDR3 DNA sequence: TGTGCCAGTAGTATCCGCGCCAATCAGCCCCAGCATTTT.

The rearrangement joins TRBV6-5 to TRBJ2-5; 7 bases match TRBD2. This CDR3 has 15 residues. The V segment lost 5 bases and the J segment 2 bases; nucleotides outside the gene matches: 8. CDR1 MNHEY and CDR2 SVGAGI come from the germline V gene. In nucleotides, the CDR3 is TGTGCCAGCAGTCGACTAGCTGGGGGGCAAGAGACCCAGTACTTC. It is translated as CASSRLAGGQETQYF.

The rearrangement links TRBV5-1 to TRBJ1-6; no definite D call. Trimming left V 5 bases short and J 5 bases short, with 8 bases between. The germline V gene encodes CDR1 SGHRS and CDR2 YFSETQ. The CDR3 is 13 amino acids. The CDR3 sequence: CASRGQNNSPLHF. CDR3 DNA: TGCGCCAGCAGGGGTCAGAATAATTCACCCCTCCACTTT.

V is TRBV25-1 and J is TRBJ2-3; D remains ambiguous. V shed 3 bases and J shed 1 base, with 8 bases lying between them. The CDR3 consists of 14 residues. Germline CDR1 MGHDK, CDR2 SYGVNS. The CDR3 nucleotides read TGTGCCAGCAGTGAGATAGCCCGCACAGATACGCAGTATTTT. Translating it yields CASSEIARTDTQYF.

Note on this clone: The junction departs from the called germline gene at one end, perhaps through a read error. The chain carries TRBV7-7 and TRBJ2-5; D assignment may be TRBD1 or TRBD2 (5 bases each). Germline CDR1 SSHAT, CDR2 FNYEAQ (reference sequence). This CDR3 is 15 amino acids long. CDR3 region: CASSATGTLKETQYF. CDR3 DNA: TGTGCTAGCAGCGCCACCGGGACCCTTAAAGAGACCCAGTACTTC.

The J gene is TRBJ1-6, the V gene TRBV6-4, with D perhaps TRBD1 (6 bases). The CDR3 consists of 14 residues. Germline V lookup: CDR1 MRHNA, CDR2 SNTAGT. V lost 6 bases, J lost 9 bases, and 15 bases lay in between. The CDR3, as DNA: TGTGCCAGCAGCCTGACAGGAGAATCTTCACCCCTCCACTTT. It yields the protein CASSLTGESSPLHF.

The chain recombines TRBV4-3 with TRBJ2-5; D remains ambiguous. This CDR3 is built from 13 residues. Deletions cut 4 bases from V and 5 bases from J, with 11 bases between. CDR1 is LGHNA, CDR2 YSLEER, per germline. The CDR3, as DNA: TGCGCCAGCAGCCGAGACCCCGGGGAGACCCAGTACTTC. Protein sequence: CASSRDPGETQYF.

This chain connects TRBV5-1 to TRBJ1-5, with TRBD1 matching over 7 bases. The length of the CDR3 is 13 residues. The V segment lost 0 bases and the J segment 8 bases; nucleotides outside the gene matches: 2. Germline lookup yields CDR1 SGHRS and CDR2 YFSETQ. CDR3 in DNA: TGCGCCAGCAGCTTGGAGGGGGCTAAGCCCCAGCATTTT. Translated, it gives CASSLEGAKPQHF.